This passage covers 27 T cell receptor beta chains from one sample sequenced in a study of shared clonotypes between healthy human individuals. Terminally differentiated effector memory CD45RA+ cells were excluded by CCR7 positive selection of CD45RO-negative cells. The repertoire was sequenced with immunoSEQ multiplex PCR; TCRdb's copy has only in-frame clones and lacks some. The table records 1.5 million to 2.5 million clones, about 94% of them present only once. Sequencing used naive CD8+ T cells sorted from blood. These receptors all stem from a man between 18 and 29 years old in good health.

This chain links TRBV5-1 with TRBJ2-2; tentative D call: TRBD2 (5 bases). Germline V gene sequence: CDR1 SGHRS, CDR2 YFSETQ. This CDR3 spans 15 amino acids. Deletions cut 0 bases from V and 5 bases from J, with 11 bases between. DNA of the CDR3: TGCGCCAGCAGCTTGGAGGTAGCGTGGACCGGGGAGCTGTTTTTT. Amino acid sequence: CASSLEVAWTGELFF.

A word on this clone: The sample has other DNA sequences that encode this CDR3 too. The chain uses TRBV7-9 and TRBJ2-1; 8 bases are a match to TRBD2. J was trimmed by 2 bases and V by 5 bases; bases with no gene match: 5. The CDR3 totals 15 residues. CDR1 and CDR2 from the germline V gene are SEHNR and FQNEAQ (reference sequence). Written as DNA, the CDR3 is TGTGCCAGCAGCACCCTAGCGGGCCCCTACAATGAGCAGTTCTTC. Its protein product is CASSTLAGPYNEQFF.

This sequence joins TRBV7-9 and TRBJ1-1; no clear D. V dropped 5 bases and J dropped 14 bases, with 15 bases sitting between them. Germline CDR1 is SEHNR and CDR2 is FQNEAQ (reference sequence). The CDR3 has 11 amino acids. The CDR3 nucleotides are TGTGCCAGCAGCCCTGAGCCAGCAGTATTCTTT. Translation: CASSPEPAVFF.

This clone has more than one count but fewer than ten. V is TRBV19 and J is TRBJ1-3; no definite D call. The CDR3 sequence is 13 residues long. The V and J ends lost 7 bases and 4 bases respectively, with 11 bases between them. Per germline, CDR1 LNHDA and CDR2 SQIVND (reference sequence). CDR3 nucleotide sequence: TGTGCCAGTACGGACGGCGGAGGAAACACCATATATTTT. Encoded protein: CASTDGGGNTIYF.

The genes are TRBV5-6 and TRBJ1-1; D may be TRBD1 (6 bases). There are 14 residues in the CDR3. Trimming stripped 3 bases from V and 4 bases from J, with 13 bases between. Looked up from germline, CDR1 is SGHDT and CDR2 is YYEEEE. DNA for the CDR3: TGTGCCAGCAGCTCCCCAACAGGGTCCACTGAAGCTTTCTTT. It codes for CASSSPTGSTEAFF.

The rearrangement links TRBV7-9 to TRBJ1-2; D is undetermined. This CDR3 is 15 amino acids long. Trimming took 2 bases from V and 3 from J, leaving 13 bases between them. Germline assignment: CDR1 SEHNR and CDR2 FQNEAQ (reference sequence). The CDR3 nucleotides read TGTGCCAGCAGCTTAATATGGGCAGACGACTATGGCTACACCTTC. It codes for CASSLIWADDYGYTF.

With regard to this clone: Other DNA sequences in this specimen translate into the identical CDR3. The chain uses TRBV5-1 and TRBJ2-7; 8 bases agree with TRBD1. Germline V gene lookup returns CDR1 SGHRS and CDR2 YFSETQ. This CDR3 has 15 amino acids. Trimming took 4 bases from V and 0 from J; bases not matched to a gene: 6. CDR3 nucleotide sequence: TGCGCCAGCAGCCTGACCGGACAGGGCTCCTACGAGCAGTACTTC. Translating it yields CASSLTGQGSYEQYF. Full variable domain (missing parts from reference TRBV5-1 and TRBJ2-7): KAGVTQTPRYLIKTRGQQVTLSCSPISGHRSVSWYQQTPGQGLQFLFEYFSETQRNKGNFPGRFSGRQFSNSRSEMNVSTLELGDSALYLCASSLTGQGSYEQYFGPGTRLTVT.

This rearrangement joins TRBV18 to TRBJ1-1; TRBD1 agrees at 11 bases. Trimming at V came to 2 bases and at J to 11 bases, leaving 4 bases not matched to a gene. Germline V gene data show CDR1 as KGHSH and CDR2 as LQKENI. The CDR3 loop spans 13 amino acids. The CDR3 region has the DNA TGTGCCAGCTCACCAAGGACAGGGGGCGATGCTTTCTTT. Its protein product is CASSPRTGGDAFF. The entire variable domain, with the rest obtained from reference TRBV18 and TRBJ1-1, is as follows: NAGVMQNPRHLVRRRGQEARLRCSPMKGHSHVYWYRQLPEEGLKFMVYLQKENIIDESGMPKERFSAEFPKEGPSILRIQQVVRGDSAAYFCASSPRTGGDAFFGQGTRLTVV.

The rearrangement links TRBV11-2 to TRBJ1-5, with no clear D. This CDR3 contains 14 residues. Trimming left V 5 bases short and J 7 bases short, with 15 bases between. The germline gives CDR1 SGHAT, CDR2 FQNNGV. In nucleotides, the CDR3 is TGTGCCAGCAGCGAGGACTGGGGAGGGCAGCCCCAGCATTTT. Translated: CASSEDWGGQPQHF.

The CDR3 nucleotides read TGTGCCTGGAGTGCCCCAGGGACAGGGACCTATGGCTACACCTTC. It translates to CAWSAPGTGTYGYTF. The chain couples TRBV30 to TRBJ1-2; 9 nucleotides line up with TRBD1. Germline loops: CDR1 GTSNPN, CDR2 SVGIG (reference sequence). Unmatched junction bases numbered 7, after V lost 1 base and J lost 4 bases. The CDR3 runs to 15 residues.

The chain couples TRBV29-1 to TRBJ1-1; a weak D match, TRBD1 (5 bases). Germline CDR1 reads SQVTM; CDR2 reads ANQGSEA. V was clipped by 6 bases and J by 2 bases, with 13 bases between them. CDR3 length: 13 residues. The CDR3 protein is CSVDLGQNTEAFF. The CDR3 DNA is TGCAGCGTAGACCTCGGACAAAACACTGAAGCTTTCTTT.

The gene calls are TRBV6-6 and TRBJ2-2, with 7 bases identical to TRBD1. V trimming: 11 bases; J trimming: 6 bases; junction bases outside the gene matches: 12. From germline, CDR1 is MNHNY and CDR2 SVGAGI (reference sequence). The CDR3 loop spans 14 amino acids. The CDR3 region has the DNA TGTGCCTCTTCGGAGACAGGGTACCCCGGGGAGCTGTTTTTT. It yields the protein CASSETGYPGELFF.

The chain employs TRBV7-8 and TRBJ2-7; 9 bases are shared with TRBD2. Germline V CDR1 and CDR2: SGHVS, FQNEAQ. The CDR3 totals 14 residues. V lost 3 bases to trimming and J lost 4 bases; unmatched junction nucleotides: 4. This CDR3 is CASSFPAGGYEQYF. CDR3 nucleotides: TGTGCCAGCAGCTTCCCAGCGGGAGGTTACGAGCAGTACTTC.

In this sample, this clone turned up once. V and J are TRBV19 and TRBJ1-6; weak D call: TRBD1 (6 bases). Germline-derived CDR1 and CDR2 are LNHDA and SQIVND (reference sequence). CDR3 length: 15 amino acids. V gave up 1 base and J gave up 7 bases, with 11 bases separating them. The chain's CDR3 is CASSIGGGGNSPLHF. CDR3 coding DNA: TGTGCCAGTAGTATAGGAGGGGGTGGCAATTCACCCCTCCACTTT.

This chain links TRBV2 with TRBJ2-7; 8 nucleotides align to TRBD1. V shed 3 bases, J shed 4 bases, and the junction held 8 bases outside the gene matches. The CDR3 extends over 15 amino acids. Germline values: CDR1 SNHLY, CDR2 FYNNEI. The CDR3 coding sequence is TGTGCCAGCAGTGAGACAGGGGAAGGGGTTTACGAGCAGTACTTC. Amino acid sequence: CASSETGEGVYEQYF.

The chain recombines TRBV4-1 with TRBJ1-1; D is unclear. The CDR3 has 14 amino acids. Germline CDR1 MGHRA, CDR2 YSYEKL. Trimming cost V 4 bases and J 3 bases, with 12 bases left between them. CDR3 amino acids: CASSPFVADTEAFF. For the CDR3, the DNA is TGCGCCAGCAGCCCCTTTGTAGCAGACACTGAAGCTTTCTTT.

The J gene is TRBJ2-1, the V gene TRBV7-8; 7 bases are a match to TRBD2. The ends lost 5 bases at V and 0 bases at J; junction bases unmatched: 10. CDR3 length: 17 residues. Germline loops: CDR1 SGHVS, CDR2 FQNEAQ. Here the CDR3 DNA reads TGTGCCAGCAGCAATGCAGAAGGGGAGGGCTCCTACAATGAGCAGTTCTTC. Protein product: CASSNAEGEGSYNEQFF.

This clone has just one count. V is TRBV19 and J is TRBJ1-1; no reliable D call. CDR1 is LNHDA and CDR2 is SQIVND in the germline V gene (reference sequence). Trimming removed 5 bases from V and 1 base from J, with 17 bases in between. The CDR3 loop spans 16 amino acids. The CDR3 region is CASSLAAGTRNTEAFF. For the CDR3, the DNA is TGTGCCAGTAGTCTCGCGGCGGGTACCCGGAACACTGAAGCTTTCTTT.

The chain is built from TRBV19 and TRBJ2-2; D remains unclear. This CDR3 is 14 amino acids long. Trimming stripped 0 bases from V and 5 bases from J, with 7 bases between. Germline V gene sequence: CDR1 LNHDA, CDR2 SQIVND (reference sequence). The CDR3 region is CASSIDETTGELFF. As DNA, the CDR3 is TGTGCCAGTAGTATAGATGAGACAACCGGGGAGCTGTTTTTT.

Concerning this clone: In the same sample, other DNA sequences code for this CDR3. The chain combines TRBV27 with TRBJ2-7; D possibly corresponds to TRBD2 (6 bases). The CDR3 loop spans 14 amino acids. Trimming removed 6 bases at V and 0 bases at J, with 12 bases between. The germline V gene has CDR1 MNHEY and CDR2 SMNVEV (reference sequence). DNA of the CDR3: TGTGCCAGCAGCCTCCTCGGGGGCTCCTACGAGCAGTACTTC. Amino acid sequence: CASSLLGGSYEQYF.

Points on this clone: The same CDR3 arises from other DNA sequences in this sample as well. In DNA form, the CDR3 reads TGTGCCAGCAGTTACGGCTACTCCTACGAGCAGTACTTC. The encoded protein is CASSYGYSYEQYF. The V gene is TRBV6-5, the J gene TRBJ2-7; D is ambiguous. Germline V gene sequence: CDR1 MNHEY, CDR2 SVGAGI. V shed 2 bases and J shed 0 bases, with 5 bases lying between them. This CDR3 region has 13 residues.

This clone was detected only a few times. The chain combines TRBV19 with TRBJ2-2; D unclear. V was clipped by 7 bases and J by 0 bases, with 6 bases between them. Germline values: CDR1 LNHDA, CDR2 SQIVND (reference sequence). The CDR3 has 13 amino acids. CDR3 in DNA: TGTGCCAGTATGGCATCGAACACCGGGGAGCTGTTTTTT. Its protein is CASMASNTGELFF.

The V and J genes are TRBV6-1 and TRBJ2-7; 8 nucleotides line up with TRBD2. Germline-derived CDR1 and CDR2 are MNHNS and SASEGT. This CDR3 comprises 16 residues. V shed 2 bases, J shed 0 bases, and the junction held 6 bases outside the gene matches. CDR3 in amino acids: CASSELVGGVSYEQYF. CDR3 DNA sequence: TGTGCCAGCAGTGAATTAGTCGGGGGGGTCTCCTACGAGCAGTACTTC.

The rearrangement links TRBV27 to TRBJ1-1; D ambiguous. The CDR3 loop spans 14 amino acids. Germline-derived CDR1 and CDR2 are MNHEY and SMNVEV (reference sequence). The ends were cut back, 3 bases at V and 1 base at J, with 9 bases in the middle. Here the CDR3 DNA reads TGTGCCAGCAGTTTTGGGCCGGCGAACACTGAAGCTTTCTTT. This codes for CASSFGPANTEAFF.

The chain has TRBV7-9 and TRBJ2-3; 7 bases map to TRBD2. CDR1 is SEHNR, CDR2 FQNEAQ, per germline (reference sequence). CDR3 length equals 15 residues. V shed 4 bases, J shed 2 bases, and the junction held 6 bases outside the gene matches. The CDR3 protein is CASSSERGSTDTQYF. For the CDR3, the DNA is TGTGCCAGCAGCTCCGAGCGGGGCTCCACAGATACGCAGTATTTT.

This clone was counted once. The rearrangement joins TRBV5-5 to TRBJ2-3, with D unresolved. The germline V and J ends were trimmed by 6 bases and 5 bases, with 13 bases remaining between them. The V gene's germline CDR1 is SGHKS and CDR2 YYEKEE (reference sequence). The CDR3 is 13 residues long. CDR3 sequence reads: CASIETNRDTQYF. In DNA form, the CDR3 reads TGTGCCAGCATCGAAACGAATAGAGATACGCAGTATTTT.

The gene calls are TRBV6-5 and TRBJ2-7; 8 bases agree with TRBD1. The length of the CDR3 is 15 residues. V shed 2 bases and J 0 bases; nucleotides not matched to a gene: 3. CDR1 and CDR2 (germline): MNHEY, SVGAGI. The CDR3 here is CASSYLDRASYEQYF. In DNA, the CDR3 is TGTGCCAGCAGTTACCTGGACAGGGCCTCCTACGAGCAGTACTTC.